The rows below give T cell receptor beta chains drawn from one sample of a study of post-analysis software for immune sequencing data. TCRdb re-analysed the PCR reads in MiXCR, keeping a single row per CDR3 protein. The sample lists 650,000 to 900,000 distinct CDR3 sequences; around 42% were seen once. Material for sequencing was blood. Receptor source: a girl between 10 and 17 years old with multiple sclerosis. Each CDR3 is given with its conserved first and last residue. The D gene is left open where the match is weak. Not all rows give a size; the values are once, few, many and, for expanded clones, a class.

d_gene: TRBD2
abundance: NA
j_gene: TRBJ2-7
v_gene: TRBV6-1
CDR3aa: CASSRGLAGDYSYEQYF
CDR3nt: TGTGCCAGCAGCAGGGGACTAGCGGGAGACTACTCCTACGAGCAGTACTTC

d_gene: NA
abundance: NA
j_gene: TRBJ2-5
v_gene: TRBV29-1
CDR3aa: CSVEDRAQEETQYF
CDR3nt: TGCAGCGTTGAAGATCGGGCTCAAGAAGAGACCCAGTACTTC

d_gene: TRBD1
abundance: NA
j_gene: TRBJ2-3
v_gene: TRBV15
CDR3aa: CAITSGGRGTDTQYF
CDR3nt: TGTGCCATTACATCAGGGGGACGGGGCACAGATACGCAGTATTTT

d_gene: NA
abundance: few
j_gene: TRBJ2-5
v_gene: TRBV29-1
CDR3aa: CSVPGVGAGGTQYF
CDR3nt: TGCAGCGTTCCGGGAGTGGGGGCTGGGGGGACCCAGTACTTC

d_gene: TRBD2
abundance: NA
j_gene: TRBJ2-5
v_gene: TRBV27
CDR3aa: CASGLAGTQETQYF
CDR3nt: TGTGCCAGCGGACTAGCGGGGACACAAGAGACCCAGTACTTC

d_gene: NA
abundance: few
j_gene: TRBJ1-6
v_gene: TRBV12-3/TRBV12-4
CDR3aa: CASSFELYNSPLHF
CDR3nt: TGTGCCAGCAGTTTTGAGTTATATAATTCACCCCTCCACTTT

d_gene: TRBD2
abundance: few
j_gene: TRBJ2-5
v_gene: TRBV7-9
CDR3aa: CASSLGEVAGVETQYF
CDR3nt: TGTGCCAGCAGCTTAGGCGAAGTGGCGGGAGTAGAGACCCAGTACTTC

d_gene: NA
abundance: once
j_gene: TRBJ1-2
v_gene: TRBV4-1
CDR3aa: CASSHPGTRDDGYTF
CDR3nt: TGCGCCAGCAGCCATCCCGGAACCAGGGATGATGGCTACACCTTC

d_gene: NA
abundance: once
j_gene: TRBJ2-3
v_gene: TRBV7-2
CDR3aa: CASSPGLVGDAQYF
CDR3nt: TGTGCCAGCAGCCCCGGACTGGTGGGAGATGCGCAGTATTTT

d_gene: TRBD1
abundance: NA
j_gene: TRBJ1-1
v_gene: TRBV6-5
CDR3aa: CASSYNRGTEAFF
CDR3nt: TGTGCCAGCAGTTACAACAGGGGCACTGAAGCTTTCTTT

d_gene: TRBD2
abundance: few
j_gene: TRBJ2-3
v_gene: TRBV29-1
CDR3aa: CSAPTSGLRDTQYF
CDR3nt: TGCAGCGCCCCGACTAGCGGGTTAAGAGATACGCAGTATTTT

d_gene: NA
abundance: NA
j_gene: TRBJ2-1
v_gene: TRBV6-5
CDR3aa: CASSPGRGFNEQFF
CDR3nt: TGTGCCAGCAGCCCGGGCCGCGGGTTCAATGAGCAGTTCTTC

d_gene: TRBD2
abundance: NA
j_gene: TRBJ2-7
v_gene: TRBV6-6
CDR3aa: CASSLGLATEQYF
CDR3nt: TGTGCCAGCAGCCTTGGACTAGCGACCGAGCAGTACTTC

d_gene: NA
abundance: NA
j_gene: TRBJ2-7
v_gene: TRBV5-1
CDR3aa: CASSPEADSHEQYF
CDR3nt: TGCGCCAGCAGCCCCGAGGCGGACAGCCACGAGCAGTACTTC

d_gene: NA
abundance: NA
j_gene: TRBJ1-2
v_gene: TRBV12-3/TRBV12-4
CDR3aa: CASSFAREYGYTF
CDR3nt: TGTGCCAGCAGTTTCGCCAGGGAATATGGCTACACCTTC

d_gene: NA
abundance: NA
j_gene: TRBJ2-1
v_gene: TRBV20-1
CDR3aa: CSARRQLSDPRSYNEQFF
CDR3nt: TGCAGTGCTAGAAGGCAGTTAAGCGACCCTCGGTCCTACAATGAGCAGTTCTTC

d_gene: NA
abundance: few
j_gene: TRBJ2-5
v_gene: TRBV9
CDR3aa: CASSVGVLYSGETQYF
CDR3nt: TGTGCCAGCAGCGTAGGTGTCCTTTACTCTGGCGAGACCCAGTACTTC

d_gene: NA
abundance: NA
j_gene: TRBJ2-3
v_gene: TRBV7-2
CDR3aa: CASSPQTADTQYF
CDR3nt: TGTGCCAGCAGCCCCCAAACGGCAGATACGCAGTATTTT

d_gene: TRBD1
abundance: few
j_gene: TRBJ2-3
v_gene: TRBV20-1
CDR3aa: CSALSRGQGDTQYF
CDR3nt: TGCAGTGCCCTTTCTAGGGGGCAGGGGGATACGCAGTATTTT

d_gene: NA
abundance: NA
j_gene: TRBJ2-1
v_gene: TRBV29-1
CDR3aa: CSVEQSAKNNEQFF
CDR3nt: TGCAGCGTTGAACAGTCAGCGAAGAACAATGAGCAGTTCTTC

d_gene: NA
abundance: NA
j_gene: TRBJ2-5
v_gene: TRBV6-2/TRBV6-3
CDR3aa: CASSYSVPFLGEQYF
CDR3nt: TGTGCCAGCAGTTACTCCGTACCCTTTTTGGGGGAGCAGTACTTC

d_gene: NA
abundance: NA
j_gene: TRBJ2-1
v_gene: TRBV20-1
CDR3aa: CSARDPPQRSEQFF
CDR3nt: TGCAGTGCTAGAGATCCGCCACAGCGGAGCGAGCAGTTCTTC

d_gene: NA
abundance: few
j_gene: TRBJ2-1
v_gene: TRBV7-2
CDR3aa: CASSFPTWYGAGYNEQFF
CDR3nt: TGTGCCAGCAGCTTCCCGACTTGGTACGGAGCGGGCTACAATGAGCAGTTCTTC

d_gene: NA
abundance: NA
j_gene: TRBJ2-3
v_gene: TRBV15
CDR3aa: CATRLGDTQYF
CDR3nt: TGTGCCACCAGGCTCGGGGATACGCAGTATTTT

d_gene: TRBD2
abundance: few
j_gene: TRBJ2-2
v_gene: TRBV5-1
CDR3aa: CASSPRGLAGGPTGELFF
CDR3nt: TGCGCCAGCAGCCCAAGAGGCTTAGCGGGAGGACCCACCGGGGAGCTGTTTTTT

d_gene: TRBD1
abundance: NA
j_gene: TRBJ2-1
v_gene: TRBV7-2
CDR3aa: CASRKPGQGLDEQFF
CDR3nt: TGTGCCAGCAGGAAACCGGGACAGGGTCTGGATGAGCAGTTCTTC

d_gene: NA
abundance: NA
j_gene: TRBJ1-1
v_gene: TRBV20-1
CDR3aa: CSAQTANTEAFF
CDR3nt: TGCAGTGCACAGACAGCAAACACTGAAGCTTTCTTT

d_gene: TRBD1
abundance: NA
j_gene: TRBJ1-1
v_gene: TRBV28
CDR3aa: CASSPGTGALMAEAFF
CDR3nt: TGTGCCAGCAGCCCCGGGACAGGGGCTCTAATGGCTGAAGCTTTCTTT

d_gene: TRBD1
abundance: many
j_gene: TRBJ2-5
v_gene: TRBV12-3/TRBV12-4
CDR3aa: CASSPGTGQETQYF
CDR3nt: TGTGCCAGCAGCCCTGGGACAGGCCAAGAGACCCAGTACTTC

d_gene: NA
abundance: once
j_gene: TRBJ1-1
v_gene: TRBV7-9
CDR3aa: CASSPGHSNTEAFF
CDR3nt: TGTGCCAGCAGTCCGGGACACTCCAACACTGAAGCTTTCTTT

d_gene: NA
abundance: NA
j_gene: TRBJ2-7
v_gene: TRBV12-3/TRBV12-4
CDR3aa: CASSIGGNEQYF
CDR3nt: TGTGCCAGCAGTATTGGGGGAAACGAGCAGTACTTC

d_gene: NA
abundance: NA
j_gene: TRBJ1-2
v_gene: TRBV12-3/TRBV12-4
CDR3aa: CASSLGLFYGYTF
CDR3nt: TGTGCCAGCAGTCTGGGGCTCTTCTATGGCTACACCTTC

d_gene: NA
abundance: few
j_gene: TRBJ1-4
v_gene: TRBV7-2
CDR3aa: CASSLHRVEKLFF
CDR3nt: TGTGCCAGCAGCTTACACAGGGTTGAAAAACTGTTTTTT

d_gene: NA
abundance: few
j_gene: TRBJ2-5
v_gene: TRBV20-1
CDR3aa: CSASSGETQYF
CDR3nt: TGCAGTGCTAGCTCCGGGGAGACCCAGTACTTC

d_gene: NA
abundance: NA
j_gene: TRBJ1-1
v_gene: TRBV28
CDR3aa: CASSLPGRDDTEAFF
CDR3nt: TGTGCCAGCAGTCTACCGGGACGGGATGACACTGAAGCTTTCTTT

d_gene: TRBD1
abundance: NA
j_gene: TRBJ1-2
v_gene: TRBV20-1
CDR3aa: CSARKLTGLGVGYTF
CDR3nt: TGCAGTGCCCGAAAACTGACAGGGTTGGGTGTTGGCTACACCTTC

d_gene: TRBD2
abundance: many
j_gene: TRBJ2-7
v_gene: TRBV20-1
CDR3aa: CSARGSSGARYYEQYF
CDR3nt: TGCAGTGCTAGAGGATCTAGCGGGGCACGTTATTACGAGCAGTACTTC

d_gene: NA
abundance: NA
j_gene: TRBJ2-7
v_gene: TRBV6-1
CDR3aa: CASSKRTEGSSYEQYF
CDR3nt: TGTGCCAGCAGTAAAAGGACAGAAGGAAGCTCCTACGAGCAGTACTTC

d_gene: TRBD1
abundance: NA
j_gene: TRBJ2-7
v_gene: TRBV20-1
CDR3aa: CSGRDRTSYEQYF
CDR3nt: TGCAGTGGACGGGACAGAACCTCCTACGAGCAGTACTTC

d_gene: TRBD2
abundance: many
j_gene: TRBJ2-1
v_gene: TRBV6-5
CDR3aa: CASSPLAGGYNEQFF
CDR3nt: TGTGCCAGCAGTCCCTTAGCGGGAGGGTACAATGAGCAGTTCTTC

d_gene: TRBD1
abundance: few
j_gene: TRBJ2-3
v_gene: TRBV7-6
CDR3aa: CASSLVPRDRGDTQYF
CDR3nt: TGTGCCAGCAGCTTAGTTCCCCGAGACAGGGGAGATACGCAGTATTTT